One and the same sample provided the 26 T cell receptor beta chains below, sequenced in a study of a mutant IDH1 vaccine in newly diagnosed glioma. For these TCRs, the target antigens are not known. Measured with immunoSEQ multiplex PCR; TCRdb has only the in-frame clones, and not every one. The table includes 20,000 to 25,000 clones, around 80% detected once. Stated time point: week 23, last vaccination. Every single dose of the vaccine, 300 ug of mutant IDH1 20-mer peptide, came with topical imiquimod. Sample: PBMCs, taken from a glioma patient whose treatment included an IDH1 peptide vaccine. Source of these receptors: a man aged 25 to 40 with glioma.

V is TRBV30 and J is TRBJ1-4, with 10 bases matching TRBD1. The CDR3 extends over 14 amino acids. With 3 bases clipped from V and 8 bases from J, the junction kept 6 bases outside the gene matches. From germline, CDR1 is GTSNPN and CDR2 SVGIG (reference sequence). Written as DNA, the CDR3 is TGTGCCTGGAGGCCGGGACAGGGGTACGAAAAACTGTTTTTT. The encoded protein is CAWRPGQGYEKLFF.

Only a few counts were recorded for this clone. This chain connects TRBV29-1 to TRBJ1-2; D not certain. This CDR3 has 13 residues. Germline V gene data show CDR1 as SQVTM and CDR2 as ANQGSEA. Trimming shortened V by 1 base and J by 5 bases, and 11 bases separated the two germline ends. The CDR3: CSVEGVQQYGYTF. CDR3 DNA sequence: TGCAGCGTTGAAGGGGTTCAGCAGTATGGCTACACCTTC.

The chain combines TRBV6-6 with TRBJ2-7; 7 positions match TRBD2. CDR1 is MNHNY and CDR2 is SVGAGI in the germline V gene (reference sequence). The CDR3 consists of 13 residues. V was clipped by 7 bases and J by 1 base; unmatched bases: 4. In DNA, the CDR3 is TGTGCCAGCACCCCTAGCGGTTCCTACGAGCAGTACTTC. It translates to CASTPSGSYEQYF.

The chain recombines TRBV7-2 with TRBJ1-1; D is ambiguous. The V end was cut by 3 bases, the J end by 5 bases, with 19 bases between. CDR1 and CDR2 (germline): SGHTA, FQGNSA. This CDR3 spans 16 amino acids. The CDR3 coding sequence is TGTGCCAGCAGCTTTTGGAGGACGGGAAGAGAGACTGAAGCTTTCTTT. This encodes CASSFWRTGRETEAFF.

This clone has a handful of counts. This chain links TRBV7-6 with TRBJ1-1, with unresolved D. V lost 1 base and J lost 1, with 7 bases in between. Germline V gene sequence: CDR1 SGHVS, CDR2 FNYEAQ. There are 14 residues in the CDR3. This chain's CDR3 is CASSLEAWNTEAFF. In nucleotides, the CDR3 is TGTGCCAGCAGCTTAGAGGCATGGAACACTGAAGCTTTCTTT. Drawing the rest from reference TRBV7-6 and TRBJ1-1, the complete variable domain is GAGVSQSPRYKVTKRGQDVALRCDPISGHVSLYWYRQALGQGPEFLTYFNYEAQQDKSGLPNDRFSAERPEGSISTLTIQRTEQRDSAMYRCASSLEAWNTEAFFGQGTRLTVV.

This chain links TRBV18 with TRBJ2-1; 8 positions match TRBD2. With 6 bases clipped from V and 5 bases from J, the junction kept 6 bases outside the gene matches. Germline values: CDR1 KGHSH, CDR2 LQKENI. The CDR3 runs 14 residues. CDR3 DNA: TGTGCCAGCTCCCCCAGTAGCGGGGACAATGAGCAGTTCTTC. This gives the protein CASSPSSGDNEQFF.

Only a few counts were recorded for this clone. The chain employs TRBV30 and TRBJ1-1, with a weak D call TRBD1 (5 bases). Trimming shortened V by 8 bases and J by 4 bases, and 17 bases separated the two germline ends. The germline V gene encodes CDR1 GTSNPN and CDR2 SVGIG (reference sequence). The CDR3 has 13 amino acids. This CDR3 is CAHHPGRGTEAFF. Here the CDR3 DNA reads TGTGCCCACCACCCTGGGAGGGGCACTGAAGCTTTCTTT.

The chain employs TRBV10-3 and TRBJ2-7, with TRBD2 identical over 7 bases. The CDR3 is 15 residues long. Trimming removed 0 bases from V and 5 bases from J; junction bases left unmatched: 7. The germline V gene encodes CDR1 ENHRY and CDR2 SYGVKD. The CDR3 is CAISESGGSGNEQYF. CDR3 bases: TGTGCCATCAGTGAGTCTGGCGGGAGTGGCAACGAGCAGTACTTC.

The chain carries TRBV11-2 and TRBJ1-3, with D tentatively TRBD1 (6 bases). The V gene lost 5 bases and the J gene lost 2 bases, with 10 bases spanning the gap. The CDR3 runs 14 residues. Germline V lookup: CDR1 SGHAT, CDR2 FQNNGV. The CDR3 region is CASSIQGAGNTIYF. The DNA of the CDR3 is TGTGCCAGCAGCATACAGGGAGCTGGAAACACCATATATTTT.

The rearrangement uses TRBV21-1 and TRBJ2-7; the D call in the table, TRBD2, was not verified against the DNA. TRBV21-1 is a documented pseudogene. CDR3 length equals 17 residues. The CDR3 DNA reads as TGTGCCAGCAGGGGACACCCGCTTGAGGCGGGAGCCTACGAGCAGTACTTC. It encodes CASRGHPLEAGAYEQYF.

CDR3 loop: CASSFQGLSSSYEQYF. CDR3 DNA sequence: TGTGCCAGCAGTTTCCAGGGACTTTCTAGCTCCTACGAGCAGTACTTC. This sequence joins TRBV27 and TRBJ2-7; possible D gene TRBD2, 6 bases. Germline V gene data show CDR1 as MNHEY and CDR2 as SMNVEV (reference sequence). The CDR3 has 16 amino acids. The V end was cut by 3 bases, the J end by 0 bases, with 15 bases between.

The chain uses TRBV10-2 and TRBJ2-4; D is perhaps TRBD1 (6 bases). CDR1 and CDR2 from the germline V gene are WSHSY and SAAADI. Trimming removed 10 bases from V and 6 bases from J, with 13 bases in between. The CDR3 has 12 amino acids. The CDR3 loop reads CATADRTNIQYF. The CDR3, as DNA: TGCGCCACCGCCGACAGGACAAACATTCAGTACTTC.

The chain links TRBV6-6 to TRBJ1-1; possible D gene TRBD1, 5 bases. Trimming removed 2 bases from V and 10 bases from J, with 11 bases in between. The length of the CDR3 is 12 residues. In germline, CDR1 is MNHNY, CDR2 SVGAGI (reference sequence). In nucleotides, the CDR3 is TGTGCCAGCAGTTACGGGGGGTTAGCAGCTTTCTTT. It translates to CASSYGGLAAFF.

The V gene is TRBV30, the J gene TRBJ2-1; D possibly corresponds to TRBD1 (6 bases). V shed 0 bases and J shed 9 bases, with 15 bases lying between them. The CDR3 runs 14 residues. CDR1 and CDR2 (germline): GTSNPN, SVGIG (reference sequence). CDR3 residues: CAWSVLQGEGEQFF. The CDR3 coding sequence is TGTGCCTGGAGTGTACTACAGGGTGAGGGTGAGCAGTTCTTC.

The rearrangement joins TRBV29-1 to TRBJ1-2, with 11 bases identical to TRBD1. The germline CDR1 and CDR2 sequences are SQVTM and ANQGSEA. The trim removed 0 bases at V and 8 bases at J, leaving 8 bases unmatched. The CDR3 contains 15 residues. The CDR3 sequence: CSVEDVRGQGEGYTF. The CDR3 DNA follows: TGCAGCGTTGAAGATGTTAGGGGACAGGGGGAGGGCTACACCTTC.

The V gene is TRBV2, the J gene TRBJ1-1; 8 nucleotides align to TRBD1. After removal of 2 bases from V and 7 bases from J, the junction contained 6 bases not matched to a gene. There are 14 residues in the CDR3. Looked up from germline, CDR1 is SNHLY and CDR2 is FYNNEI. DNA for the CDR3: TGTGCCAGCAGTGAAAGCCAGGGGGCTGGTGAAGCTTTCTTT. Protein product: CASSESQGAGEAFF.

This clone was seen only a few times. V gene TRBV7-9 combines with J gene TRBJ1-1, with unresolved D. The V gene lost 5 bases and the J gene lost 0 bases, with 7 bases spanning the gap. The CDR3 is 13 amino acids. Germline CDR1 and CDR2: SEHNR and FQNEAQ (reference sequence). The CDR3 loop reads CASSPPLNTEAFF. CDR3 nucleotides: TGTGCCAGCAGCCCCCCTTTGAACACTGAAGCTTTCTTT.

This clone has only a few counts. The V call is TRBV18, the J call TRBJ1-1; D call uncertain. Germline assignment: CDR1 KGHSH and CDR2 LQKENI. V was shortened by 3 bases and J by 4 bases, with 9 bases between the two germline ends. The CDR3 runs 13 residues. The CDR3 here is CASSPPLRTEAFF. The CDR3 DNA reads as TGTGCCAGCTCACCGCCCCTTCGCACTGAAGCTTTCTTT.

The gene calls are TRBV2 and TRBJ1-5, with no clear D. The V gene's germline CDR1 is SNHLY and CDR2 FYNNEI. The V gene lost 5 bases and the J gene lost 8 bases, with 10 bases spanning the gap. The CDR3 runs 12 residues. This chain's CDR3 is CASSYHREPQHF. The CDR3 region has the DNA TGTGCCAGCAGTTACCATAGGGAGCCCCAGCATTTT.

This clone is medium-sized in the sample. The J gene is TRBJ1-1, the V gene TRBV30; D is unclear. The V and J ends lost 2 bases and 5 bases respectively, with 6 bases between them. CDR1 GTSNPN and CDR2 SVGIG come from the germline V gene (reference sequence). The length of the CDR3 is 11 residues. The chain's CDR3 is CAWSPGTEAFF. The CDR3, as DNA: TGTGCCTGGAGTCCCGGGACTGAAGCTTTCTTT.

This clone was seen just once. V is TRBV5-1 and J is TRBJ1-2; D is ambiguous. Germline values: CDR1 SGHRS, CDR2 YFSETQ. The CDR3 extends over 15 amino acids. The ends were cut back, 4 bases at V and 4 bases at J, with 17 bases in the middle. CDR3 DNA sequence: TGCGCCAGCAGCGTGGCCGCAGACGCCCGCTATGGCTACACCTTC. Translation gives CASSVAADARYGYTF.

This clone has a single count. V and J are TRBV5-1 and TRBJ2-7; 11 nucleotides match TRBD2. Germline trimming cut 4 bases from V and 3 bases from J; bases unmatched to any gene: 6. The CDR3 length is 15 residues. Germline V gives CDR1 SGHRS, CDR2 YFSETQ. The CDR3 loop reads CASSDTSGGLYEQYF. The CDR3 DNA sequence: TGCGCCAGCAGCGACACTAGCGGGGGACTCTACGAGCAGTACTTC.

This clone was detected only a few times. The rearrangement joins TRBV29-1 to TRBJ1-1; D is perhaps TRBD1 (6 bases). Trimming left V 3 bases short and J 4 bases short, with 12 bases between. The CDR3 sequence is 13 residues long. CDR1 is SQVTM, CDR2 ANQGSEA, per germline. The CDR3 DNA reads TGCAGCGTTGACAGGGGAGAGGTCACTGAAGCTTTCTTT. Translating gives CSVDRGEVTEAFF.

The CDR3 is CASSLGLAGVQETQYF. CDR3 in DNA: TGTGCCAGCAGCCTCGGACTAGCGGGAGTCCAAGAGACCCAGTACTTC. The rearrangement joins TRBV11-3 to TRBJ2-5; TRBD2 matches at 13 bases. With V trimmed by 5 bases and J by 1 base, 4 bases remained unmatched. The CDR3 loop spans 16 amino acids. Germline V gene sequence: CDR1 SGHNT, CDR2 YENEEA.

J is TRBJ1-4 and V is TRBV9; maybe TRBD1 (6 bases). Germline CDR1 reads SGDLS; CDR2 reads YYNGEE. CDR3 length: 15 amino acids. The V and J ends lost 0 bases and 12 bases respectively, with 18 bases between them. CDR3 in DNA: TGTGCCAGCAGCGTAGGACAGGCGCGAATCTCCGAACTGTTTTTT. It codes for CASSVGQARISELFF.

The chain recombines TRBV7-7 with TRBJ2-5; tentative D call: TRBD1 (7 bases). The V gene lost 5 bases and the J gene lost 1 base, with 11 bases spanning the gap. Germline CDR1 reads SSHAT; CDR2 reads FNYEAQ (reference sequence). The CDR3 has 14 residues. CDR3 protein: CASSAGQPQETQYF. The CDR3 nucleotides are TGTGCCAGCAGCGCGGGACAGCCCCAAGAGACCCAGTACTTC.